The 14 T cell receptor beta chains reported below all come from one sample, sequenced in a study of OX40 agonist ivuxolimab in advanced cancers. TCRdb's copy holds only in-frame clones and misses some; the assay was immunoSEQ multiplex PCR. The sample lists approximately 19,000 clones; 60% to 85% were seen once. Material: CD4+ or CD8+ T cells sorted from blood, obtained in a trial of the OX40 agonist ivuxolimab. These receptors came from an adult with an advanced solid tumor such as melanoma, head and neck, liver or kidney cancer.

The CDR3 is CASSIWASGKHEQFF. DNA of the CDR3: TGTGCCAGTAGTATCTGGGCTAGCGGGAAGCATGAGCAGTTCTTC. This chain connects TRBV19 to TRBJ2-1; 9 nucleotides match TRBD2. V gave up 3 bases and J gave up 8 bases; unmatched junction bases: 8. CDR1 is LNHDA and CDR2 is SQIVND in the germline V gene (reference sequence). The CDR3 consists of 15 residues. The whole variable domain, remainder taken from reference TRBV19 and TRBJ2-1, is DGGITQSPKYLFRKEGQNVTLSCEQNLNHDAMYWYRQDPGQGLRLIYYSQIVNDFQKGDIAEGYSVSREKKESFPLTVTSAQKNPTAFYLCASSIWASGKHEQFFGPGTRLTVL.

The chain uses TRBV25-1 and TRBJ2-1; no reliable D call. CDR1 MGHDK and CDR2 SYGVNS come from the germline V gene. The CDR3 runs to 15 residues. Deletions cut 3 bases from V and 0 bases from J, with 9 bases between. The CDR3 sequence: CASSDQLSSYNEQFF. CDR3 nucleotides: TGTGCCAGCAGTGATCAGCTCTCCTCCTACAATGAGCAGTTCTTC. The complete variable domain, with remaining parts taken from reference TRBV25-1 and TRBJ2-1, reads EADIYQTPRYLVIGTGKKITLECSQTMGHDKMYWYQQDPGMELHLIHYSYGVNSTEKGDLSSESTVSRIRTEHFPLTLESARPSHTSQYLCASSDQLSSYNEQFFGPGTRLTVL.

This chain joins TRBV7-3 and TRBJ1-6, with D uncertain. Germline V lookup: CDR1 SGHTA, CDR2 FQGTGA. Trimming removed 0 bases at V and 6 bases at J, with 6 bases between. The CDR3 is 14 residues long. As DNA, the CDR3 is TGTGCCAGCAGCTTAACCGGACTTAATTCACCCCTCCACTTT. Amino acid sequence: CASSLTGLNSPLHF.

The chain is built from TRBV4-1 and TRBJ2-7; D possibly corresponds to TRBD2 (5 bases). Germline CDR1 reads MGHRA; CDR2 reads YSYEKL. Between the trimmed V and J ends, which lost 1 base and 3 bases, there was a span of 13 bases. The CDR3 spans 15 residues. Here the CDR3 reads CASSQVSGISYEQYF. CDR3 nucleotide sequence: TGCGCCAGCAGCCAAGTATCGGGGATTAGCTACGAGCAGTACTTC.

This clone was observed a single time. The V call is TRBV7-6, the J call TRBJ2-5, with a weak D call TRBD2 (5 bases). Germline V gene data show CDR1 as SGHVS and CDR2 as FNYEAQ. CDR3 length: 18 residues. The V and J ends lost 4 bases and 2 bases respectively, with 23 bases between them. The CDR3 DNA follows: TGTGCCAGCAGCTCCTTCTCGGGGAGCGATCGCTGGCAAGAGACCCAGTACTTC. Translated: CASSSFSGSDRWQETQYF. Filled out from reference TRBV7-6 and TRBJ2-5, the complete variable domain reads GAGVSQSPRYKVTKRGQDVALRCDPISGHVSLYWYRQALGQGPEFLTYFNYEAQQDKSGLPNDRFSAERPEGSISTLTIQRTEQRDSAMYRCASSSFSGSDRWQETQYFGPGTRLLVL.

V gene TRBV4-3 combines with J gene TRBJ2-3; 12 bases are a match to TRBD2. Germline V gene sequence: CDR1 LGHNA, CDR2 YSLEER. V lost 1 base to trimming and J lost 4 bases; unmatched junction nucleotides: 0. This CDR3 has 15 residues. CDR3 in DNA: TGCGCCAGCAGCCAAGGGACTAGCGGGGCAGATACGCAGTATTTT. This codes for CASSQGTSGADTQYF.

The rearrangement joins TRBV19 to TRBJ2-7; D might be TRBD1 (5 bases). The CDR3 extends over 15 amino acids. V was shortened by 0 bases and J by 3 bases, with 12 bases between the two germline ends. CDR1 LNHDA and CDR2 SQIVND come from the germline V gene (reference sequence). The CDR3 DNA sequence: TGTGCCAGTAGTATAGAAACAGGCTGGGGCTACGAGCAGTACTTC. It yields the protein CASSIETGWGYEQYF.

The chain couples TRBV4-1 to TRBJ2-7, with TRBD1 as a possible D gene (6 bases). Germline V gene sequence: CDR1 MGHRA, CDR2 YSYEKL. This CDR3 spans 16 amino acids. Trimming removed 1 base at V and 0 bases at J, with 13 bases between. CDR3 in amino acids: CASSQGDTQSSYEQYF. For the CDR3, the DNA is TGCGCCAGCAGCCAAGGGGACACACAGAGCTCCTACGAGCAGTACTTC.

This clone was detected only a few times. The chain links TRBV5-1 to TRBJ2-1; tentative D call: TRBD1 (5 bases). Trimming took off 4 bases at V and 9 bases at J, with 14 bases between the two ends. The CDR3 is 13 residues long. CDR1 and CDR2 from the germline V gene are SGHRS and YFSETQ. CDR3 region: CASSPVAGPEQFF. CDR3 bases: TGCGCCAGCAGCCCCGTAGCAGGGCCTGAGCAGTTCTTC. Looking up the rest from reference TRBV5-1 and TRBJ2-1 gives the full variable domain: KAGVTQTPRYLIKTRGQQVTLSCSPISGHRSVSWYQQTPGQGLQFLFEYFSETQRNKGNFPGRFSGRQFSNSRSEMNVSTLELGDSALYLCASSPVAGPEQFFGPGTRLTVL.

The chain carries TRBV9 and TRBJ1-2, with D maybe TRBD1 (6 bases). This CDR3 spans 14 amino acids. CDR1 is SGDLS and CDR2 is YYNGEE in the germline V gene. V was shortened by 0 bases and J by 4 bases, with 10 bases between the two germline ends. CDR3 amino acids: CASSVGGAIYGYTF. DNA for the CDR3: TGTGCCAGCAGCGTAGGGGGGGCGATCTATGGCTACACCTTC.

The chain combines TRBV4-1 with TRBJ2-3; 9 bases map to TRBD1. CDR3 length: 18 amino acids. The V segment lost 0 bases and the J segment 2 bases; nucleotides outside the gene matches: 9. Per the germline V gene, CDR1 is MGHRA and CDR2 is YSYEKL. As DNA, the CDR3 is TGCGCCAGCAGCCAAGATGTCTCCGGACAGGGGTACACAGATACGCAGTATTTT. It translates to CASSQDVSGQGYTDTQYF.

This chain joins TRBV7-8 and TRBJ1-1; D is ambiguous. The germline CDR1 and CDR2 sequences are SGHVS and FQNEAQ. The CDR3 is 13 amino acids. Trimming removed 2 bases from V and 2 bases from J, with 6 bases in between. CDR3 sequence: CASSLSYNTEAFF. In DNA, the CDR3 is TGTGCCAGCAGCTTATCCTACAACACTGAAGCTTTCTTT. The entire variable domain, with the rest obtained from reference TRBV7-8 and TRBJ1-1, is as follows: GAGVSQSPRYKVAKRGQDVALRCDPISGHVSLFWYQQALGQGPEFLTYFQNEAQLDKSGLPSDRFFAERPEGSVSTLKIQRTQQEDSAVYLCASSLSYNTEAFFGQGTRLTVV.

The CDR3 loop is CAISESDSSYEQYF. The CDR3 coding sequence is TGTGCCATCAGTGAATCGGACAGCTCCTACGAGCAGTACTTC. The chain joins TRBV10-3 to TRBJ2-7; D may be TRBD1 (6 bases). Germline assignment: CDR1 ENHRY and CDR2 SYGVKD. The V end was cut by 3 bases, the J end by 0 bases, with 9 bases between. This CDR3 spans 14 amino acids.

The chain joins TRBV9 to TRBJ2-3; D perhaps matches TRBD2 (6 bases). Looked up from germline, CDR1 is SGDLS and CDR2 is YYNGEE. Trimming removed 0 bases at V and 11 bases at J, with 10 bases between. The CDR3 is 12 amino acids. CDR3 amino acids: CASSVAYGGQYF. The CDR3 region has the DNA TGTGCCAGCAGCGTAGCGTACGGGGGGCAGTATTTT.